This T cell receptor (beta chain) came from a study of blood T cell repertoires in COVID-19. Study-wide background: Whether acute or convalescent, the COVID-19 samples came from the United States, Italy and Spain. The cDNA or gDNA used as material had been derived from T cells, B-cell-depleted T cells, or PBMCs.

As handled by the study authors: Scientists estimated how many nucleated cells there were by amplifying reference gene primers. The method was immunoSEQ multiplex PCR; TCRdb's version includes in-frame clones alone and lacks a portion of them. V, J and clone size reflect that table, while D and trimming were determined from the DNA. This sample has 260,000 or so clones, with approximately 88% found just once. Unmatched junction bases numbered 5, after V lost 3 bases and J lost 0 bases. This CDR3 region has 17 residues. CDR1 is ENHRY and CDR2 is SYGVKD in the germline V gene. The rearrangement uses TRBV10-3 and TRBJ2-6, with 7 bases aligning to TRBD1. The receptor was derived from a man aged 18-30 years with active or convalescent COVID-19. Sample: peripheral blood. The CDR3 region has the DNA TGTGCCATCAGTGATTCACAGGGGATCTCTGGGGCCAACGTCCTGACTTTC. Translation gives CAISDSQGISGANVLTF.